Listed here are 20 T cell receptor beta chains from one sample, sequenced in a study of blood T cell repertoires in COVID-19. The assay was immunoSEQ multiplex PCR, and TCRdb's table has in-frame clones only and misses some. The sample carries some 130,000 clones, around 89% recorded once. Sample: peripheral blood. Source of these receptors: a man between 60 and 70 years old with active or convalescent COVID-19.

This chain links TRBV10-3 with TRBJ2-7; TRBD2 matches 9 bases. J gave up 3 bases and V 1 base, and 4 bases lay outside the gene matches. Germline V gene data show CDR1 as ENHRY and CDR2 as SYGVKD. The CDR3 is made up of 15 amino acids. In DNA, the CDR3 is TGTGCCATCAGTGAGTATAGCGGGAGTCTCTACGAGCAGTACTTC. Translating gives CAISEYSGSLYEQYF.

The V gene is TRBV2, the J gene TRBJ1-2, with 7 bases identical to TRBD1. The CDR3 runs 13 residues. Unmatched junction bases numbered 6, after V lost 11 bases and J lost 0 bases. Germline CDR1 reads SNHLY; CDR2 reads FYNNEI. CDR3 protein: CAWGQGANYGYTF. In nucleotides, the CDR3 is TGTGCCTGGGGGCAGGGGGCTAACTATGGCTACACCTTC.

The rearrangement uses TRBV18 and TRBJ1-4; possible D gene TRBD1, 6 bases. CDR1 is KGHSH and CDR2 is LQKENI in the germline V gene. The CDR3 sequence is 14 residues long. The ends were cut back, 4 bases at V and 6 bases at J, with 12 bases in the middle. In DNA, the CDR3 is TGTGCCAGCTCACACAGGGTTGAGGATGAAAAACTGTTTTTT. Translated, it gives CASSHRVEDEKLFF.

In DNA form, the CDR3 reads TGTGCCAGCAGCTGGACCGGAGGAGGTCAGCCCCAGCATTTT. Protein: CASSWTGGGQPQHF. The V gene is TRBV7-9, the J gene TRBJ1-5; D gene ambiguous. Germline loops: CDR1 SEHNR, CDR2 FQNEAQ (reference sequence). This CDR3 contains 14 residues. The germline V and J ends were trimmed by 4 bases and 6 bases, with 13 bases remaining between them.

The chain recombines TRBV13 with TRBJ2-5, with 10 bases identical to TRBD2. Germline CDR1 reads PRHDT; CDR2 reads FYEKMQ (reference sequence). The length of the CDR3 is 15 residues. Trimming at V came to 5 bases and at J to 5 bases, leaving 8 bases not matched to a gene. CDR3 nucleotide sequence: TGTGCCAGCAGCACCCAGCGGGGGGGACATGAGACCCAGTACTTC. Amino acid sequence: CASSTQRGGHETQYF. The whole variable domain, remainder taken from reference TRBV13 and TRBJ2-5, is AAGVIQSPRHLIKEKRETATLKCYPIPRHDTVYWYQQGPGQDPQFLISFYEKMQSDKGSIPDRFSAQQFSDYHSELNMSSLELGDSALYFCASSTQRGGHETQYFGPGTRLLVL.

This clone was detected only a few times. The chain carries TRBV29-1 and TRBJ1-1; D is possibly TRBD1 (5 bases). The CDR3 contains 12 residues. CDR1 is SQVTM, CDR2 ANQGSEA, per germline. Between the trimmed V and J ends, which lost 2 bases and 5 bases, there was a span of 9 bases. CDR3 in DNA: TGCAGCGTTGAACAGGGTAAGACTGAAGCTTTCTTT. Its protein is CSVEQGKTEAFF. Looking up the rest from reference TRBV29-1 and TRBJ1-1 gives the full variable domain: SAVISQKPSRDICQRGTSLTIQCQVDSQVTMMFWYRQQPGQSLTLIATANQGSEATYESGFVIDKFPISRPNLTFSTLTVSNMSPEDSSIYLCSVEQGKTEAFFGQGTRLTVV.

The rearrangement uses TRBV7-2 and TRBJ2-1, with TRBD2 identical over 11 bases. Germline lookup yields CDR1 SGHTA and CDR2 FQGNSA. V trimming: 6 bases; J trimming: 5 bases; junction bases outside the gene matches: 6. CDR3 length: 15 residues. The chain's CDR3 is CASSSTSGSNNEQFF. The CDR3 DNA reads TGTGCCAGCAGTTCTACTAGCGGGAGTAACAATGAGCAGTTCTTC.

V gene TRBV10-2 combines with J gene TRBJ2-7; tentative D call: TRBD1 (5 bases). The CDR3 loop spans 13 amino acids. Germline V gene sequence: CDR1 WSHSY, CDR2 SAAADI. V lost 8 bases to trimming and J lost 3 bases, with 14 bases between them. CDR3 DNA sequence: TGCGCCAGCTTAAGGGGCAGGGACTACGAGCAGTACTTC. Translation: CASLRGRDYEQYF.

CDR3 coding DNA: TGTGCCAGCAGCCAAGCCGGAGAGACCCAGTACTTC. Translated: CASSQAGETQYF. The V call is TRBV14, the J call TRBJ2-5; D remains unclear. CDR1 is SGHDN and CDR2 is FVKESK in the germline V gene. The CDR3 is 12 amino acids. V was shortened by 1 base and J by 4 bases, with 4 bases between the two germline ends. Supplemented by reference TRBV14 and TRBJ2-5, the full variable domain reads EAGVTQFPSHSVIEKGQTVTLRCDPISGHDNLYWYRRVMGKEIKFLLHFVKESKQDESGMPNNRFLAERTGGTYSTLKVQPAELEDSGVYFCASSQAGETQYFGPGTRLLVL.

The CDR3 bases are TGCGCCAGCAGCCTCAAGCCGGGGACAGTCAACCTCCGAGGGGAGCTGTTTTTT. Protein: CASSLKPGTVNLRGELFF. The rearrangement uses TRBV4-1 and TRBJ2-2; 7 bases agree with TRBD1. The CDR3 covers 18 residues. Trimming took 4 bases from V and 8 from J; bases not matched to a gene: 19. Germline V CDR1 and CDR2: MGHRA, YSYEKL.

This chain links TRBV6-5 with TRBJ2-5; tentative D call: TRBD1 (5 bases). In germline, CDR1 is MNHEY, CDR2 SVGAGI. V gave up 8 bases and J gave up 3 bases, with 13 bases separating them. This CDR3 is built from 13 residues. In nucleotides, the CDR3 is TGTGCCAGCTGGAGTGCAGGGAAAGAGACCCAGTACTTC. This encodes CASWSAGKETQYF.

The chain couples TRBV28 to TRBJ1-4, with a weak D call TRBD1 (5 bases). V was cut by 8 bases and J by 8 bases, with 15 bases left in between. This CDR3 has 13 amino acids. Germline V gene lookup returns CDR1 MDHEN and CDR2 SYDVKM. The CDR3 protein is CASLRTPEEKLFF. The CDR3 DNA reads TGTGCCAGCCTTAGGACACCGGAAGAAAAACTGTTTTTT.

Only one count was recorded for this clone. The rearrangement links TRBV30 to TRBJ2-1; 15 nucleotides agree with TRBD2. The V gene's germline CDR1 is GTSNPN and CDR2 SVGIG (reference sequence). There are 17 residues in the CDR3. After removal of 0 bases from V and 3 bases from J, the junction contained 3 bases not matched to a gene. The CDR3 region is CAWSVGTSGRFYNEQFF. The CDR3 DNA reads as TGTGCCTGGAGTGTCGGGACTAGCGGGAGGTTCTACAATGAGCAGTTCTTC.

The V and J genes are TRBV5-6 and TRBJ2-7; TRBD1 matches at 10 bases. Germline CDR1 and CDR2: SGHDT and YYEEEE. V was pared by 4 bases and J by 5 bases, with 3 bases of the junction left unmatched. The CDR3 is 13 amino acids. CDR3 nucleotide sequence: TGTGCCAGCAGCAGGGACAGGGGCCACGAGCAGTACTTC. This gives the protein CASSRDRGHEQYF.

The CDR3 nucleotides read TGTGCCAGCAGCTTAGGCGGGGCGAACACCGGGGAGCTGTTTTTT. Translation gives CASSLGGANTGELFF. The rearrangement uses TRBV7-9 and TRBJ2-2; D might be TRBD2 (6 bases). CDR1 and CDR2 (germline): SEHNR, FQNEAQ (reference sequence). V was clipped by 1 base and J by 0 bases, with 6 bases between them. This CDR3 region has 15 residues.

The gene calls are TRBV5-6 and TRBJ2-3; 7 bases align to TRBD1. Unmatched junction bases numbered 5, after V lost 1 base and J lost 3 bases. Germline CDR1 SGHDT, CDR2 YYEEEE. The CDR3 is made up of 15 amino acids. This CDR3 is CASSLNRGVTDTQYF. The DNA for the CDR3 is TGTGCCAGCAGCTTGAACAGGGGTGTTACAGATACGCAGTATTTT.

This chain joins TRBV7-3 and TRBJ2-1; 7 positions agree with TRBD2. Unmatched junction bases numbered 9, after V lost 5 bases and J lost 2 bases. This CDR3 comprises 16 residues. Germline V lookup: CDR1 SGHTA, CDR2 FQGTGA. As DNA, the CDR3 is TGTGCCAGCAGCCCCCGGAGCGGGGTTCCCTACAATGAGCAGTTCTTC. Protein product: CASSPRSGVPYNEQFF.

The V call is TRBV18, the J call TRBJ2-1; 8 nucleotides agree with TRBD2. Trimming removed 0 bases from V and 7 bases from J; junction bases left unmatched: 8. Germline V lookup: CDR1 KGHSH, CDR2 LQKENI. The CDR3 is 16 residues long. The CDR3 loop reads CASSPPIGRAKNEQFF. The CDR3 DNA sequence: TGTGCCAGCTCACCACCGATCGGGAGGGCCAAAAATGAGCAGTTCTTC.

The V and J genes are TRBV24-1 and TRBJ1-1, with a tentative D call TRBD1 (5 bases). The CDR3 extends over 15 amino acids. Looked up from germline, CDR1 is KGHDR and CDR2 is SFDVKD. Trimming took off 9 bases at V and 1 base at J, with 17 bases between the two ends. CDR3 bases: TGTGCCACCCAAGCCCAGGGAAGTGGGAACACTGAAGCTTTCTTT. Protein product: CATQAQGSGNTEAFF.

This clone has a handful of counts. The CDR3 region has the DNA TGTGCCAGCAGCCCCTATGAGGGGGCCAACGTCCTGACTTTC. Its protein is CASSPYEGANVLTF. The chain employs TRBV4-2 and TRBJ2-6; D uncertain. Germline values: CDR1 LGHNA, CDR2 YNFKEQ. V was trimmed by 4 bases and J by 4 bases, leaving 8 bases between them. The CDR3 is 14 residues long.